A selection of T cell receptor beta chains follows, all from one sample in a study of blood T cells in healthy people across ages. TCRdb passed the 5' RACE reads through MiXCR, listing each CDR3 protein once. The sample lists around 1,000,000 distinct CDR3 sequences, 35% to 40% occurring once. The sample was blood. These receptors were obtained from a man between 18 and 29 years old in good health. Each CDR3 is given with its conserved first and last residue.

j_gene	v_gene	CDR3aa
TRBJ2-7	TRBV10-3	CAIRAGSTKSYEQYF
TRBJ1-4	TRBV28	CASSDQNNEKLFF
TRBJ2-2	TRBV9	CASSVGSGEFGELFF
TRBJ2-5	TRBV3-1	CASSPTLQETQYF
TRBJ1-3	TRBV12-3/TRBV12-4	CASSYDTSSGNTIYF
TRBJ2-7	TRBV5-1	CASRLSDGNEQYF
TRBJ1-3	TRBV6-1	CASSPRTGSGNTIYF
TRBJ2-3	TRBV7-3	CACSLSGGDTDTQYF
TRBJ2-4	TRBV10-3	CAISGTGIAKNIRYF
TRBJ1-1	TRBV6-2/TRBV6-3	CASLTGQMRTEAFF
TRBJ2-5	TRBV7-9	CASSVDLTGGRETQYF
TRBJ2-1	TRBV7-2	CTSLRGAHNEQFF
TRBJ1-4	TRBV19	CASRAQTATNEKLFF
TRBJ2-3	TRBV5-1	CASSLPLRGELTDTQYF
-	TRBV9	CAGSAGTRLSGTQYF
TRBJ2-7	TRBV12-5	CASGLGGRPYEQYF